These 11 T cell receptor beta chains share one sample of origin, sequenced in a study of cytotoxic CD8 clonotypes in ibrutinib-treated CLL. Clones were sequenced by immunoSEQ multiplex PCR, and TCRdb holds only the in-frame ones, with some missing. The data contain about 14,000 clones, about two thirds of them singletons. Here the sequenced sample was PBMCs, taken before ibrutinib treatment. These receptors all stem from a human donor with chronic lymphocytic leukemia.

This rearrangement joins TRBV28 to TRBJ2-1, with 9 bases aligning to TRBD1. Germline assignment: CDR1 MDHEN and CDR2 SYDVKM. The CDR3 spans 17 residues. Germline trimming cut 4 bases from V and 8 bases from J; bases unmatched to any gene: 15. CDR3 residues: CASSSFIWGQGHDEQFF. The CDR3 nucleotides read TGTGCCAGCAGTTCTTTTATCTGGGGACAGGGTCACGATGAGCAGTTCTTC.

The rearrangement uses TRBV7-9 and TRBJ1-6; 7 nucleotides agree with TRBD1. The J segment lost 7 bases and the V segment lost 4 bases, leaving 10 bases of the junction unmatched. Germline-derived CDR1 and CDR2 are SEHNR and FQNEAQ (reference sequence). The CDR3 spans 16 residues. The CDR3 bases are TGTGCCAGCAGCTCTAGGCCGGGACAGACCAATTCACCCCTCCACTTT. Its translation is CASSSRPGQTNSPLHF.

This rearrangement joins TRBV28 to TRBJ1-6; TRBD1 matches 9 bases. CDR3 size: 14 residues. Germline V gene sequence: CDR1 MDHEN, CDR2 SYDVKM. V lost 5 bases, J lost 10 bases, and 6 bases stayed unmatched. The CDR3 region is CASSGGQGGSPLHF. DNA for the CDR3: TGTGCCAGCAGTGGGGGACAGGGTGGGTCACCCCTCCACTTT. The entire variable domain, with the rest obtained from reference TRBV28 and TRBJ1-6, is as follows: DVKVTQSSRYLVKRTGEKVFLECVQDMDHENMFWYRQDPGLGLRLIYFSYDVKMKEKGDIPEGYSVSREKKERFSLILESASTNQTSMYLCASSGGQGGSPLHFGNGTRLTVT.

This clone was found a few times. This chain connects TRBV6-5 to TRBJ2-5; perhaps TRBD2 as D (6 bases). Germline V gene lookup returns CDR1 MNHEY and CDR2 SVGAGI. The length of the CDR3 is 14 residues. The ends were cut back, 6 bases at V and 1 base at J, with 12 bases in the middle. As DNA, the CDR3 is TGTGCCAGCAGACCTGCGGGGATCCAAGAGACCCAGTACTTC. It specifies CASRPAGIQETQYF.

The gene calls are TRBV9 and TRBJ2-1, with 10 positions matching TRBD2. The trim removed 3 bases at V and 3 bases at J, leaving 9 bases unmatched. Germline CDR1 and CDR2: SGDLS and YYNGEE. This CDR3 has 17 residues. CDR3 loop: CASSEWELAGFYNEQFF. DNA for the CDR3: TGTGCCAGCAGCGAGTGGGAACTAGCGGGATTCTACAATGAGCAGTTCTTC.

The J gene is TRBJ1-6, the V gene TRBV6-5, with TRBD1 matching 8 bases. V trimming: 2 bases; J trimming: 9 bases; junction bases outside the gene matches: 9. Germline assignment: CDR1 MNHEY and CDR2 SVGAGI. The CDR3 runs 16 residues. The CDR3 DNA follows: TGTGCCAGCAGTTACAAACCCCCCGGACAGGGTTCACCCCTCCACTTT. Its translation is CASSYKPPGQGSPLHF.

This chain connects TRBV7-3 to TRBJ2-3; possibly TRBD2 for D (6 bases). Trimming took off 5 bases at V and 10 bases at J, with 13 bases between the two ends. The germline V gene encodes CDR1 SGHTA and CDR2 FQGTGA. The CDR3 is 12 residues long. The CDR3 region has the DNA TGTGCCAGCAGCCAAAGGGCGGGGCCGCAGTATTTT. It is translated as CASSQRAGPQYF.

J is TRBJ2-4 and V is TRBV19, with D perhaps matching TRBD1 or TRBD2 (5 bases each). V was clipped by 2 bases and J by 6 bases, with 17 bases between them. This CDR3 is built from 16 residues. Germline CDR1 is LNHDA and CDR2 is SQIVND (reference sequence). The CDR3 nucleotides read TGTGCCAGTAGTATATCCGGGACCCCGTATGGAAACATTCAGTACTTC. Encoded protein: CASSISGTPYGNIQYF. The entire variable domain, with the rest obtained from reference TRBV19 and TRBJ2-4, is as follows: DGGITQSPKYLFRKEGQNVTLSCEQNLNHDAMYWYRQDPGQGLRLIYYSQIVNDFQKGDIAEGYSVSREKKESFPLTVTSAQKNPTAFYLCASSISGTPYGNIQYFGAGTRLSVL.

The chain has TRBV9 and TRBJ1-4, with D unclear. Trimming cost V 0 bases and J 3 bases, with 9 bases left between them. The germline V gene encodes CDR1 SGDLS and CDR2 YYNGEE. This CDR3 region has 15 residues. Written as DNA, the CDR3 is TGTGCCAGCAGCGTAGCTAACCAGCCTAATGAAAAACTGTTTTTT. It specifies CASSVANQPNEKLFF. Filled out from reference TRBV9 and TRBJ1-4, the complete variable domain reads DSGVTQTPKHLITATGQRVTLRCSPRSGDLSVYWYQQSLDQGLQFLIQYYNGEERAKGNILERFSAQQFPDLHSELNLSSLELGDSALYFCASSVANQPNEKLFFGSGTQLSVL.

The rearrangement links TRBV5-1 to TRBJ1-2; a possible D gene is TRBD1 (5 bases). Germline CDR1 and CDR2: SGHRS and YFSETQ. The CDR3 runs 15 residues. V dropped 0 bases and J dropped 5 bases, with 14 bases sitting between them. CDR3 in DNA: TGCGCCAGCAGCTTGGGCGGCAGGGTTTGGTATGGCTACACCTTC. It encodes CASSLGGRVWYGYTF.

V usage is TRBV30 and J usage is TRBJ2-3; 11 bases align to TRBD2. The CDR3 sequence is 17 residues long. CDR1 is GTSNPN and CDR2 is SVGIG in the germline V gene (reference sequence). Unmatched junction bases numbered 14, after V lost 4 bases and J lost 5 bases. The CDR3 sequence is CAWTHLAGGPGGDTQYF. The DNA for the CDR3 is TGTGCCTGGACACACCTAGCGGGGGGCCCCGGGGGAGATACGCAGTATTTT. Supplemented by reference TRBV30 and TRBJ2-3, the full variable domain reads SQTIHQWPATLVQPVGSPLSLECTVEGTSNPNLYWYRQAAGRGLQLLFYSVGIGQISSEVPQNLSASRPQDRQFILSSKKLLLSDSGFYLCAWTHLAGGPGGDTQYFGPGTRLTVL.